The 18 T cell receptor beta chains reported below all come from one sample, sequenced in a study of early T cells in non-severe SARS-CoV-2 infection. TCRdb reanalysed the 5' RACE reads using MiXCR and keeps one entry per CDR3 protein. The sample has about 56,000 distinct CDR3 sequences, around 13% seen once. The source material was whole blood. These receptor sequences come from an adult who was a healthcare worker with PCR-confirmed SARS-CoV-2 infection or an uninfected control (not recorded which).

This clonotype has ten or more counts. The chain is built from TRBV5-1 and TRBJ1-5; 8 positions match TRBD1. With V trimmed by 1 base and J by 1 base, 1 base remained unmatched. Germline assignment: CDR1 SGHRS and CDR2 YFSETQ. The CDR3 has 15 residues. This CDR3 reads CASSLTGGSNQPQHF. The CDR3 nucleotides read TGCGCCAGCAGCTTGACAGGGGGAAGCAATCAGCCCCAGCATTTT.

This clonotype was seen at least ten times. V gene TRBV7-8 combines with J gene TRBJ2-2; 7 bases align to TRBD1. This CDR3 is built from 19 residues. The germline V gene encodes CDR1 SGHVS and CDR2 FQNEAQ. V lost 5 bases and J lost 1; bases outside the gene matches: 16. DNA for the CDR3: TGTGCCAGCAGCCCCTCGGGCGCACACAGGGGCCGGAACACCGGGGAGCTGTTTTTT. Its protein is CASSPSGAHRGRNTGELFF.

This clonotype was recorded at least ten times. Written as DNA, the CDR3 is TGTGCCAGCAGCTTACCGGGACAGGGGATGCGGGGCTACACCTTC. Translation gives CASSLPGQGMRGYTF. The chain combines TRBV11-2 with TRBJ1-2; 10 bases map to TRBD1. From germline, CDR1 is SGHAT and CDR2 FQNNGV. Trimming cost V 2 bases and J 8 bases; bases outside gene matches: 8. This CDR3 spans 15 amino acids.

CDR3 loop: CASNSDGIYEQYF. The CDR3, as DNA: TGTGCCAGCAATTCGGACGGAATCTACGAGCAGTACTTC. J is TRBJ2-7 and V is TRBV12-3 or TRBV12-4; D gene ambiguous. Trimming shortened V by 7 bases and J by 3 bases, and 13 bases separated the two germline ends. CDR3 size: 13 residues.

V gene TRBV7-2 combines with J gene TRBJ2-1; D uncertain. Trimming removed 6 bases from V and 3 bases from J, with 3 bases in between. The CDR3 is 11 amino acids. Germline V lookup: CDR1 SGHTA, CDR2 FQGNSA. For the CDR3, the DNA is TGTGCCAGCAGTTTCTACAATGAGCAGTTCTTC. Protein: CASSFYNEQFF. Full variable domain (remainder filled in from reference TRBV7-2 and TRBJ2-1): GAGVSQSPSNKVTEKGKDVELRCDPISGHTALYWYRQSLGQGLEFLIYFQGNSAPDKSGLPSDRFSAERTGGSVSTLTIQRTQQEDSAVYLCASSFYNEQFFGPGTRLTVL.

At least ten counts were recorded for this clonotype. The genes are TRBV2 and TRBJ2-7, with D uncertain. Trimming pared 1 base from V and 5 bases from J, leaving 6 bases between. Germline loops: CDR1 SNHLY, CDR2 FYNNEI. The length of the CDR3 is 12 residues. This CDR3 reads CASSEGIHEQYF. CDR3 coding DNA: TGTGCCAGCAGTGAAGGAATCCACGAGCAGTACTTC.

Note on this clonotype: Being one base from a much bigger clone, this may be a read error. The CDR3 end shows no conserved phenylalanine or tryptophan, and so a read error is likely. The chain employs TRBV3-1 and TRBJ2-7; D unclear. Trimming cost V 2 bases and J 5 bases, with 4 bases left between them. The V gene's germline CDR1 is LGHDT and CDR2 YNNKEL (reference sequence). The CDR3 extends over 11 amino acids. The CDR3: CASSQSDEQYS. In nucleotides, the CDR3 is TGTGCCAGCAGCCAATCCGACGAGCAGTACTCC.

In its sample, this clonotype was seen a few times. V is TRBV10-1 and J is TRBJ2-1, with TRBD2 identical over 7 bases. The germline V gene encodes CDR1 WNHNN and CDR2 SYGVQD (reference sequence). V dropped 4 bases and J dropped 6; count of bases not matched to a gene: 9. This CDR3 is 15 amino acids long. CDR3 nucleotides: TGCGCCAGCAGTGTAGGGAGGGGCCTCGGCAATGAGCAGTTCTTC. Its protein product is CASSVGRGLGNEQFF.

This clonotype has a count of ten or more. The rearrangement links TRBV11-1 to TRBJ1-2; D ambiguous. With 5 bases removed from V and 0 bases from J, the gap between germline ends came to 10 bases. CDR1 and CDR2 (germline): SGHAT, FQDESV (reference sequence). The CDR3 contains 14 residues. This chain's CDR3 is CASSLDGSNYGYTF. The CDR3 DNA follows: TGTGCCAGCAGCCTCGACGGTTCTAACTATGGCTACACCTTC.

This clonotype was recorded many times. V is TRBV9 and J is TRBJ2-3, with 12 positions matching TRBD2. Per the germline V gene, CDR1 is SGDLS and CDR2 is YYNGEE. The CDR3 contains 17 residues. V was clipped by 0 bases and J by 4 bases; unmatched bases: 6. The CDR3 bases are TGTGCCAGCAGCGTAGTCCAACTAGCGGGGGGCCCAGATACGCAGTATTTT. Translating gives CASSVVQLAGGPDTQYF.

As to this clonotype: A much larger clonotype is one base distant, so this may be a read error. The V gene is TRBV30, the J gene TRBJ2-1; the D is unclear. CDR1 GTSNPN and CDR2 SVGIG come from the germline V gene (reference sequence). The CDR3 extends over 14 amino acids. The V end lost 3 bases, the J end lost 5 bases, and 14 bases lay between the germline ends. CDR3 residues: CAWRPSRRNNEQFF. For the CDR3, the DNA is TGTGCCTGGAGACCAAGCAGGAGAAACAATGAGCAGTTCTTC.

J is TRBJ2-3 and V is TRBV15, with D maybe TRBD2 (6 bases). This CDR3 comprises 13 residues. The V gene's germline CDR1 is LNHNV and CDR2 YYDKDF (reference sequence). Trimming took 1 base from V and 6 from J, leaving 8 bases between them. The CDR3 DNA reads TGTGCCACCAGCAGAGCGGCGGGGGATACGCAGTATTTT. Translated, it gives CATSRAAGDTQYF.

For this clonotype: A much larger clone differs from this one at a single base, so this may be a read error. The chain links TRBV27 to TRBJ2-7; D may correspond to TRBD1 or TRBD2 (5 bases each). Germline V CDR1 and CDR2: MNHEY, SMNVEV (reference sequence). The ends were cut back, 7 bases at V and 3 bases at J, with 25 bases in the middle. The CDR3 has 17 amino acids. The CDR3 here is CASILHGLGTTYYEQYF. CDR3 bases: TGTGCCAGCATACTCCACGGGTTGGGGACCACATACTACGAGCAGTACTTC.

The sample holds many counts of this clonotype. The rearrangement uses TRBV18 and TRBJ2-7, with D perhaps being TRBD1 or TRBD2 (5 bases each). CDR1 KGHSH and CDR2 LQKENI come from the germline V gene. The CDR3 contains 14 residues. Trimming took off 5 bases at V and 0 bases at J, with 11 bases between the two ends. The CDR3: CASSWDRYSYEQYF. The CDR3 coding sequence is TGTGCCAGCTCATGGGACCGATACTCCTACGAGCAGTACTTC.

This clonotype was detected many times. The chain is built from TRBV6-5 and TRBJ2-2; D tentatively fits TRBD1 or TRBD2 (5 bases each). CDR1 and CDR2 from the germline V gene are MNHEY and SVGAGI. CDR3 size: 15 residues. V was cut by 4 bases and J by 1 base, with 10 bases left in between. The CDR3 sequence: CASSWGRRNTGELFF. As DNA, the CDR3 is TGTGCCAGCAGTTGGGGACGGCGGAACACCGGGGAGCTGTTTTTT.

There are many counts of this clonotype. The gene calls are TRBV28 and TRBJ2-3; weak D call: TRBD1 (5 bases). V lost 4 bases and J 0 bases, leaving 14 bases between the germline ends. This CDR3 is built from 16 residues. Germline CDR1 reads MDHEN; CDR2 reads SYDVKM. In DNA, the CDR3 is TGTGCCAGCAGTTCCCCCCGGCAGGGTAGCACAGATACGCAGTATTTT. Residues: CASSSPRQGSTDTQYF.

This clonotype has at least ten counts. This chain links TRBV12-3 or TRBV12-4 with TRBJ1-1; D is possibly TRBD1 (6 bases). Between the trimmed V and J ends, which lost 3 bases and 1 base, there was a span of 12 bases. CDR3 length: 15 amino acids. CDR3 in DNA: TGTGCCAGCAGTTTCGCAGGGGTTAAGAACACTGAAGCTTTCTTT. This gives the protein CASSFAGVKNTEAFF.

This clonotype was counted many times. The chain carries TRBV27 and TRBJ1-4, with D possibly TRBD1 on 5 matching bases. The CDR3 is made up of 13 amino acids. Germline lookup yields CDR1 MNHEY and CDR2 SMNVEV (reference sequence). Trimming took 6 bases from V and 8 from J, leaving 13 bases between them. The DNA for the CDR3 is TGTGCCAGCAGCAGAGGAGGGGACGAAAAACTGTTTTTT. It is translated as CASSRGGDEKLFF.